Below, 27 T cell receptor beta chains from the same sample are listed, as sequenced in a study of post-analysis software for immune sequencing data. Their antigens are not known. Notes on the study in general: Among a few TRBV segments more frequent in patients than controls were TRBV5-6, TRBV5-1 and TRBV20-1.

Carried by the TCR beta cDNA libraries were unique molecular identifiers. Each CDR3 protein gets one entry after TCRdb re-called the PCR reads with MiXCR. This sample yields roughly 580,000 distinct CDR3 sequences, of which around 47% are seen a single time; approximately 1.7% belongs to the top ten. Sequences were obtained from blood. The receptors here all came from a girl between 5 and 17 years old with multiple sclerosis.

The rearrangement uses TRBV6-1 and TRBJ2-7; TRBD2 is a possible D gene (5 bases). Germline V gene lookup returns CDR1 MNHNS and CDR2 SASEGT. This CDR3 is 13 amino acids long. Trimming took 3 bases from V and 3 from J, leaving 9 bases between them. CDR3 coding DNA: TGTGCCAGCAGTGACAGGAGGAGCTACGAGCAGTACTTC. Its protein product is CASSDRRSYEQYF.

This clonotype showed up just a few times. The CDR3 DNA is TGTGCCAGCAGTGAAAGGTCTGGGCTAGCGGCCTACAATGAGCAGTTCTTC. It codes for CASSERSGLAAYNEQFF. The V call is TRBV6-1, the J call TRBJ2-1, with 7 bases matching TRBD2. J was trimmed by 2 bases and V by 2 bases; bases with no gene match: 9. Germline loops: CDR1 MNHNS, CDR2 SASEGT. This CDR3 is 17 amino acids long.

The chain carries TRBV2 and TRBJ2-1; TRBD1 matches 8 bases. CDR3 length: 13 residues. CDR1 and CDR2 from the germline V gene are SNHLY and FYNNEI. V shed 6 bases and J 12 bases; nucleotides not matched to a gene: 10. The CDR3, as DNA: TGTGCCAGCAGCTATGGACAGGGCGGGTGGCAGTTCTTC. This codes for CASSYGQGGWQFF.

The gene calls are TRBV5-1 and TRBJ1-1; tentative D call: TRBD1 (5 bases). Germline CDR1 is SGHRS and CDR2 is YFSETQ. The CDR3 runs 15 residues. V was pared by 4 bases and J by 1 base, with 14 bases between. DNA of the CDR3: TGCGCCAGCAGCCCGGATCGGGACGGGAACACTGAAGCTTTCTTT. It codes for CASSPDRDGNTEAFF.

This clonotype was seen only a few times. V usage is TRBV11-3 and J usage is TRBJ2-5; tentatively, D is TRBD2 (6 bases). Trimming removed 5 bases from V and 2 bases from J, with 18 bases in between. CDR1 SGHNT and CDR2 YENEEA come from the germline V gene. The CDR3 totals 16 residues. The CDR3: CASSPRWREVQETQYF. The CDR3 bases are TGTGCCAGCAGCCCGAGGTGGCGGGAAGTTCAAGAGACCCAGTACTTC.

This chain links TRBV12-3 or TRBV12-4 with TRBJ2-7; TRBD2 is a possible D gene (5 bases). The length of the CDR3 is 11 residues. V lost 5 bases to trimming and J lost 7 bases, with 9 bases between them. CDR3 bases: TGTGCCAGCAGTCCCTCGGGAGAGCAGTACTTC. It is translated as CASSPSGEQYF.

This chain connects TRBV27 to TRBJ1-2; 7 nucleotides line up with TRBD1. Per germline, CDR1 MNHEY and CDR2 SMNVEV (reference sequence). With 7 bases clipped from V and 6 bases from J, the junction kept 8 bases outside the gene matches. The CDR3 sequence is 13 residues long. The CDR3 loop is CASNRGPGHGYTF. The CDR3 DNA sequence: TGTGCCAGCAATAGGGGGCCCGGGCATGGCTACACCTTC.

This chain joins TRBV7-9 and TRBJ2-1; D remains ambiguous. V was clipped by 10 bases and J by 5 bases, with 6 bases between them. Germline-derived CDR1 and CDR2 are SEHNR and FQNEAQ (reference sequence). The CDR3 is made up of 10 amino acids. The CDR3 protein is CATRNNEQFF. DNA for the CDR3: TGTGCCACCAGAAACAATGAGCAGTTCTTC.

The CDR3 region is CASSQWLAGGQDEQYF. The CDR3 coding sequence is TGCGCCAGCAGCCAATGGTTAGCGGGGGGCCAGGACGAGCAGTACTTC. The rearrangement uses TRBV4-1 and TRBJ2-7, with 10 positions matching TRBD2. CDR1 and CDR2 (germline): MGHRA, YSYEKL. V trimming: 2 bases; J trimming: 5 bases; junction bases outside the gene matches: 9. The CDR3 loop spans 16 amino acids.

The chain combines TRBV20-1 with TRBJ1-5; D uncertain. Germline V lookup: CDR1 DFQATT, CDR2 SNEGSKA (reference sequence). V shed 3 bases and J shed 5 bases, with 11 bases lying between them. This CDR3 spans 13 amino acids. The CDR3, as DNA: TGCAGTGCTAGTATAAGGGATGATCAGCCCCAGCATTTT. Protein sequence: CSASIRDDQPQHF.

This clonotype has only a few counts. V usage is TRBV5-5 and J usage is TRBJ2-3; 8 bases map to TRBD1. With 3 bases clipped from V and 0 bases from J, the junction kept 6 bases outside the gene matches. Germline-derived CDR1 and CDR2 are SGHKS and YYEKEE (reference sequence). The CDR3 loop spans 16 amino acids. The DNA of the CDR3 is TGTGCCAGCAGCTATCGACAGGGGAAAAGCACAGATACGCAGTATTTT. As protein: CASSYRQGKSTDTQYF.

The chain has TRBV6-7 and TRBJ1-4; TRBD1 aligns across 10 bases. TRBV6-7 is an ORF, with its function uncertain. This CDR3 has 13 residues. Trimming at V came to 11 bases and at J to 11 bases, leaving 11 bases not matched to a gene. CDR3 in amino acids: CAGTGTGVVKLFF. The CDR3 coding sequence is TGTGCCGGGACCGGGACAGGGGTAGTGAAACTGTTTTTT.

This clonotype turned up a few times. The chain joins TRBV5-1 to TRBJ2-1; 13 positions agree with TRBD2. Germline V gives CDR1 SGHRS, CDR2 YFSETQ. The CDR3 loop spans 16 amino acids. Losses at the gene ends were 1 base for V and 8 bases for J; bases not matched to a gene: 6. The CDR3 DNA reads as TGCGCCAGCAGCTTGCTGACTAGCGGGAGGATAGATGAGCAGTTCTTC. Its protein is CASSLLTSGRIDEQFF.

The chain uses TRBV20-1 and TRBJ2-7; 10 bases line up with TRBD2. The DNA end lines up better with TRBJ2-5; the J call may be wrong. CDR1 is DFQATT and CDR2 is SNEGSKA in the germline V gene (reference sequence). There are 15 residues in the CDR3. The CDR3, as DNA: TGCAGTGCTAGAGAAGCGGGGGGGCCCGGAGAGACCCAGTACTTC. Protein sequence: CSAREAGGPGETQYF.

The chain employs TRBV7-9 and TRBJ2-1; D call uncertain. Germline CDR1 SEHNR, CDR2 FQNEAQ (reference sequence). CDR3 length: 13 residues. The germline V and J ends were trimmed by 2 bases and 8 bases, with 10 bases remaining between them. CDR3 sequence reads: CASSLLHGDEQFF. CDR3 nucleotides: TGTGCCAGCAGCTTACTCCATGGGGATGAGCAGTTCTTC. Filled out from reference TRBV7-9 and TRBJ2-1, the complete variable domain reads DTGVSQNPRHKITKRGQNVTFRCDPISEHNRLYWYRQTLGQGPEFLTYFQNEAQLEKSRLLSDRFSAERPKGSFSTLEIQRTEQGDSAMYLCASSLLHGDEQFFGPGTRLTVL.

This chain links TRBV20-1 with TRBJ1-2; a possible D gene is TRBD1 (6 bases). The CDR3 extends over 12 amino acids. Germline CDR1 reads DFQATT; CDR2 reads SNEGSKA (reference sequence). V lost 6 bases, J lost 2 bases, and 10 bases lay in between. The CDR3: CSANGQNYGYTF. CDR3 bases: TGCAGTGCAAACGGACAGAACTATGGCTACACCTTC.

The chain is built from TRBV5-8 and TRBJ1-2; 9 bases agree with TRBD1. The junction had 10 bases not matched to a gene; V was cut back by 5 bases and J by 8 bases. Germline V gives CDR1 SGHTS, CDR2 YDEGEE. The CDR3 loop spans 14 amino acids. The DNA of the CDR3 is TGTGCCAGCAGGAAACCGGGACAGGGTCAAGGCTACACCTTC. Translation: CASRKPGQGQGYTF.

This clonotype appeared once. A read error may account for a junction end that differs from germline. This chain joins TRBV6-6 and TRBJ2-7; the D gene is possibly TRBD2 (5 bases). The DNA matches TRBJ2-5 better at its end, which makes the J call doubtful. The V gene's germline CDR1 is MNHNY and CDR2 SVGAGI (reference sequence). This CDR3 has 14 amino acids. As DNA, the CDR3 is TGTGCCGGCAGTTACCCAGAGCGAGGGGAGACCCAGTACTTC. Its translation is CAGSYPERGETQYF.

On this clonotype itself: One end of the junction fails to match germline, which may point to a read error. V is TRBV7-9 and J is TRBJ2-7, with 9 bases aligning to TRBD1. Germline CDR1 is SEHNR and CDR2 is FQNEAQ (reference sequence). The CDR3 covers 14 residues. In DNA, the CDR3 is TGTGCCGGCAGCATCCCGGGACAGGGCTACGAGCAGTACTTC. Translating it yields CAGSIPGQGYEQYF.

This clonotype appeared a few times. This chain links TRBV4-1 with TRBJ2-4; D is uncertain. The V gene lost 0 bases and the J gene lost 8 bases, with 14 bases spanning the gap. The CDR3 totals 15 residues. Germline V gene data show CDR1 as MGHRA and CDR2 as YSYEKL. CDR3 residues: CASSQDATAVYIQYF. CDR3 in DNA: TGCGCCAGCAGCCAAGATGCGACCGCAGTATACATTCAGTACTTC.

This clonotype was counted a few times. The chain couples TRBV20-1 to TRBJ2-1; D could derive from TRBD1 or TRBD2 (6 bases each). This CDR3 is 14 amino acids long. Germline-derived CDR1 and CDR2 are DFQATT and SNEGSKA (reference sequence). V lost 4 bases and J 6 bases, leaving 16 bases between the germline ends. Here the CDR3 DNA reads TGCAGTGCTAAGGCCGGGACGGGGGCCAATGAGCAGTTCTTC. This sequence encodes CSAKAGTGANEQFF.

Only a few counts were recorded for this clonotype. The chain couples TRBV6-6 to TRBJ2-3, with D perhaps TRBD2 (5 bases). Germline V gene sequence: CDR1 MNHNY, CDR2 SVGAGI (reference sequence). This CDR3 is built from 15 residues. V lost 4 bases and J lost 1, with 12 bases in between. CDR3 in amino acids: CASSFFSGGTDTQYF. The CDR3 bases are TGTGCCAGCAGTTTCTTCTCCGGGGGCACAGATACGCAGTATTTT.

This clonotype was detected a few times. CDR3 sequence reads: CASGETGGSYEQYF. The CDR3 DNA reads TGTGCCAGCGGGGAGACAGGGGGGAGCTACGAGCAGTACTTC. The chain employs TRBV28 and TRBJ2-4, with TRBD1 matching over 9 bases. The last part of the DNA fits TRBJ2-7 better; the J call may be wrong. Germline V gene lookup returns CDR1 MDHEN and CDR2 SYDVKM. This CDR3 has 14 residues.

The chain uses TRBV12-3 or TRBV12-4 and TRBJ1-2; TRBD1 agrees at 10 bases. This CDR3 has 17 amino acids. V gave up 1 base and J gave up 3 bases; unmatched junction bases: 8. This CDR3 is CASSLGWGTGEYYGYTF. The CDR3 nucleotides read TGTGCCAGCAGTTTAGGTTGGGGGACAGGGGAGTACTATGGCTACACCTTC.

A single count supports this clonotype. The V gene is TRBV5-5, the J gene TRBJ2-1; 14 bases match TRBD2. The CDR3 extends over 15 amino acids. V gave up 5 bases and J gave up 6 bases; unmatched junction bases: 4. CDR1 and CDR2 from the germline V gene are SGHKS and YYEKEE (reference sequence). The CDR3 here is CASSWTSGRINEQFF. The CDR3 DNA is TGTGCCAGCAGTTGGACTAGCGGGAGGATCAATGAGCAGTTCTTC.

The chain combines TRBV11-2 with TRBJ1-3; 8 bases align to TRBD1. The CDR3 covers 15 residues. Per the germline V gene, CDR1 is SGHAT and CDR2 is FQNNGV. V lost 5 bases and J lost 1; bases outside the gene matches: 4. The CDR3 coding sequence is TGTGCCAGCAGCCTTGACAGGGGATCTGGAAACACCATATATTTT. This encodes CASSLDRGSGNTIYF.

This chain uses TRBV25-1 with TRBJ2-7, with unresolved D. The length of the CDR3 is 14 residues. V was cut by 6 bases and J by 2 bases, with 14 bases left in between. Germline V CDR1 and CDR2: MGHDK, SYGVNS. As DNA, the CDR3 is TGTGCCAGCAGATCAGATAAACCTACCTACGAGCAGTACTTC. This translates into CASRSDKPTYEQYF.